This TCR beta chain was identified in a study of cytomegalovirus exposure and HLA in healthy donors (dated by TCRdb to about 2017). About the full investigation: In an earlier analysis of fewer than 750 of the donors, 276 Gb of sequence data and roughly 100 million unique TCR beta sequences from about 190 million T cells were reported. About 280 gigabases of sequencing data and around 80 million unique TCR sequences made up an early release that covered several hundred HLA-typed donors. Among the roughly 400 genotyped donors, around 81% belonged to the genetic ancestry cluster associated with self-reported Caucasian donors. The study aimed to test whether signatures of past pathogen exposure could be identified by cataloging public T cell receptors. The T cell repertoires of 666 subjects were profiled by immunosequencing and related to cytomegalovirus serostatus. Along with the approximately 700-subject first cohort, a separate validation cohort of over 90 different subjects was used. The study combined high-throughput TCR immunosequencing, statistical association of individual TCRs with disease status, and machine learning to predict cytomegalovirus infection status. A later analysis re-analyzed previously published TCR beta repertoires from 666 donors and added high-resolution HLA genotyping to study TCR occurrence patterns. Rather than using new phenotypic data, the later analysis identified candidate immune exposures from TCR beta sequences and from how often those sequences occurred across donors. In an earlier analysis of 587 of the donors, high-throughput TCR beta sequencing was used to judge whether each TCR beta V gene segment behaved as functional or pseudogenic. Alongside the repertoire data, information on donor age, sex, ethnicity and CMV serostatus was compiled. A later genetic analysis used genome-wide SNP genotypes for about three fifths of the 666 donors, treating that subset as a discovery cohort. Every discovery cohort repertoire had been produced on one sequencing platform. HLA typing covered class I and class II loci at four-digit resolution. The number of donors typed differed by locus, with 629-630 for A, B, C, DRB1 and DQB1, 522 for DQA1, 600 to 610 for DPA1, and 400 to 490 for DPB1. Because of strong linkage in the cohort, roughly five DR-DQ haplotypes were treated as single units for association and clustering. Among about 360 genotyped donors of the cohort, an average of 235,054 unique TCR beta nucleotide sequences were sequenced per donor, around a sixth of them non-productive.

Library creation used the immunoSEQ multiplex PCR assay. The multiplex PCR relied on a mix of 60 forward primers for TCR Vbeta segments and 13 reverse primers for TCR Jbeta segments. A multiplex PCR assay on genomic DNA amplified the CDR3 region of rearranged TCR beta genes. The Illumina HiSeq System was used to sequence the amplified TCR beta libraries as 87-base-pair reads. On the authors' methods: In a later analysis, 77 million or so unique TCR beta chains were counted across the roughly 610 repertoires, and roughly 11 million of these chains were shared by at least two donors. A nearest-neighbor algorithm error-corrected the raw reads and collapsed the reads into unique sequences, merging closely related sequences to remove PCR and sequencing errors. Alignment of CDR3 sequences to IMGT reference sequences was used to assign V, D and J gene segments. Each retained sequence needed at least a six-nucleotide match to both a V gene segment and a J gene segment. Rearrangements were classified as productive when the CDR3 lacked stop codons and remained in frame with V and J, and all other rearrangements were classified as non-productive. CDR3 was defined according to IMGT convention as the region running from the second conserved V-encoded cysteine to the conserved J-encoded phenylalanine. The earlier analysis of about 640 of the donors excluded any sequence lacking an unambiguous match to a single V gene segment. An earlier analysis of some 500 of the donors classified V segments as functional when productive rearrangements were above 56.7% and as segregating when the standard deviation between donors was above 5%. A statistical classification framework was developed to diagnose cytomegalovirus status using the catalog of TCR beta chain sequences. A later analysis assigned V and J genes by comparing TCR nucleotide sequences with IMGT/GENE-DB human TR gene sequences. The TCRdist pipeline was used in a later analysis to assign CDR3 sequences and most-parsimonious VDJ recombination scenarios. In a later analysis, every TCR beta chain was defined by the combination of its CDR3 amino acid sequence and its V-gene family, and reads without a unique V-gene family were dropped. As a way to deal with suspected cross-contamination and a sequencing artifact, a later analysis dropped hundreds of nucleotide sequences that were highly shared and had low generation probability. A later analysis calculated a clonal expansion index for each public chain from normalized within-repertoire ranks of inferred template counts. A later analysis computed generation probabilities with a VDJ recombination model fitted to out-of-frame rearrangements, and checked the results against IGoR. In a later analysis, TCR-TCR, TCR-HLA and TCR-CMV co-occurrence was scored with hypergeometric tests, and a repertoire-size bias correction was applied to TCR pairs. In a later analysis, false discovery rates were estimated by permuting HLA or CMV assignments 20 times. A later analysis grouped co-occurring TCRs with DBSCAN, adding TCRdist sequence similarity when clustering within HLA-allele-positive subsets. Repertoires with fewer than 30,000 or more than 120,000 public chains were left out of co-occurrence clustering, as were five repertoires with anomalous nucleotide sharing. The source is immuneACCESS, and TCRdb retained only in-frame sequences with V and J called. Part of the clones is not carried over; for the studies checked, unresolved V genes explain less than half of this, and the remainder is unexplained. For V, J and clone size, that table is used; D and trimming come from the DNA. The sample yields about 200,000 clones; 75% to 90% were counted once. Jointly, the top ten make up roughly 0.34% of the sample.

Beyond this particular receptor, the publication reports: A later analysis reported that several top co-occurrence clusters appeared linked to parvovirus B19, influenza, CMV and Epstein-Barr virus. A further reported finding was that TCR beta sequences accurately predicted the HLA-A and HLA-B alleles for most subjects in the first cohort. Roughly uniform sequencing depth across donors was assumed in presence/absence analyses, although this assumption may not hold. In this cohort, only TCR beta chains were sequenced, and detectable features were limited by the absence of alpha or paired-chain data. In vitro tests confirmed that a few of the cytomegalovirus-associated TCR beta chains recognize cytomegalovirus antigens. Because counts were too low, seventeen rarely observed V segments, including chromosome 9 orphons, were excluded from the earlier analysis of under 650 of the donors. According to a later genetic analysis, donors in an Asian-associated ancestry cluster had fewer N-insertions in productive TCRs than the approximately 630-donor mean. The sequencing pipeline was judged likely to have produced a cluster of highly shared sequence variants as a technical artifact. V-gene and J-gene trimming of TCR beta chains was associated with a missense DCLRE1C variant in a later genetic analysis, and the association was replicated in an independent cohort. In a later analysis, 15,000 to 20,000 TCR beta sequences were associated with specific HLA alleles at a false discovery rate of 0.05. A later analysis found that TCR association rates varied across HLA loci, with DRB1 alleles showing the most associated TCRs and HLA-C alleles the fewest. Most TCR sequences were observed very rarely across donors, whereas some public TCRs were present in many individuals. According to a later analysis, most CMV-associated TCR beta chains appeared to be HLA-restricted, and the HLA associations seemed to be driven largely by CMV exposure. It was suggested by the authors that the approach could potentially be generalized to other disease states and immunological phenotypes. CMV serostatus was the only immune exposure information available for the cohort. HLA typing was unavailable for some donors at each locus, so association tests used only the typed subset. The study gave a list of 150 to 200 TCR beta chains associated with cytomegalovirus. Broadly in line with IMGT annotations, most TCR beta V segments showed up in productive rearrangements about 87% or about 30% of the time in an earlier analysis of approximately 640 of the donors. Strong co-occurrence of HLA alleles, especially DR and DQ, made assigning TCR associations to individual alleles difficult. The classifier was reported to diagnose cytomegalovirus status with high specificity and sensitivity in both the original and validation cohorts. Correlated functional status among segregating V segments might be attributable to linkage disequilibrium, but an unknown experimental factor could not be ruled out. In a later analysis, HLA-associated TCR beta chains showed more clonal expansion and lower generation probabilities than non-associated chains that were equally common.

Regarding this clone: The specificity of this receptor is unknown. Per-nucleotide qualities are absent, and no much larger clonotype sits a single base away.

The cohort consisted of approximately 690 healthy bone marrow donors. At the time of sampling, all cohort members were nominally healthy, though unrecorded immune exposures were likely present. The donor was CMV seronegative and belonged to the group of 380 or so seronegative cohort members. Every donor gave a peripheral blood sample, and the peripheral blood mononuclear cells from that sample were used for TCR beta sequencing. Genomic DNA extraction from the blood cell samples was performed with the Qiagen DNeasy Blood Extraction Kit. The TCR sequence derives from a woman aged 30 to 39 in good health and CMV-seronegative. Specimen: PBMCs.

The nucleotide sequence is TGCAGCGTTGAACGACTTCCCAGAAACACCATATATTTT. It translates to CSVERLPRNTIYF. The receptor chain draws on TRBV29-1 and TRBJ1-3; no D segment can be confidently identified. V is reduced by 2 bases and J by 5 bases, leaving a spacing of 10 bases between them. Reading from cysteine to phenylalanine, the CDR3 counts 13 amino acids. Of the read, only the CDR3 DNA is kept; its 39 bases are in frame from base 1. From the germline V gene, CDR1 is SQVTM and CDR2 is ANQGSEA.